Ten or more counts support the clone carrying this T cell receptor (beta chain). No antigen is known for it. This record comes from a study of identical twins. CDR3 length: 17 residues. The germline V gene encodes CDR1 SQVTM and CDR2 ANQGSEA. The V and J ends lost 0 bases and 9 bases, in that order; junction bases with no gene match: 12. Study-wide findings and caveats: The abundant beta clonotypes from cord blood had fewer insertions, and memory repertoires had none of this.

TCRdb re-called the 5' RACE reads with MiXCR, one entry per CDR3 protein. Of 500,000 to 650,000 distinct CDR3 sequences detected, roughly 7.1% appear once; the ten largest clones hold 1.6%. This sample was shared with a second study, whose subject was yellow fever vaccine responses in identical twins.

The chain carries TRBV29-1 and TRBJ2-1; 12 bases map to TRBD1. Sequenced sample: PBMCs. The sequence came from a woman between 18 and 30 years old in good health. The CDR3 DNA reads as TGCAGCGTTGAAGACCGAACCGGGACAGGGGGCGGTTTTGAGCAGTTCTTC. This translates into CSVEDRTGTGGGFEQFF.